The TCR beta chain under discussion was sequenced for a study of CD8+ T cells in alopecia areata. The overall study: Tofacitinib dosing lasted 6 to 18 months, which was then followed by 6 months off drug. Study-wide findings and caveats: Many expanded lesional clones persisted in scalp and blood during tofacitinib treatment.

Following RNA extraction, reverse transcription yielded cDNA that acted as the sequencing template. Profiling relied on immunoSEQ multiplex PCR, and the TCRdb table lists in-frame clones only, not all of them. In the table there are about 180,000 clones, about three fifths of which are singletons. A few counts support this clone. Its antigen is as yet unknown. The same CDR3 also results from other DNA sequences found in this sample. The treatment denotes: oral pan-JAK inhibitor, 5-10 mg twice daily. It was from alopecia areata patients that lesional scalp punch biopsies and peripheral blood were collected. The researchers isolated CD4+ and CD8+ T cells from PBMCs by sorting. The CDR3 contains 10 residues. V was trimmed by 5 bases and J by 4 bases, leaving 5 bases between them. Germline V gives CDR1 DFQATT, CDR2 SNEGSKA (reference sequence).

This TCR was sampled from a human donor with alopecia areata. The specimen comprised CD4+ T cells sorted from blood, sampled at approximately week 56, from a patient treated with tofacitinib. The V call is TRBV20-1, the J call TRBJ2-5; D is unclear. The CDR3 sequence is CSAERETQYF. The CDR3 DNA reads TGCAGTGCTGAACGAGAGACCCAGTACTTC.